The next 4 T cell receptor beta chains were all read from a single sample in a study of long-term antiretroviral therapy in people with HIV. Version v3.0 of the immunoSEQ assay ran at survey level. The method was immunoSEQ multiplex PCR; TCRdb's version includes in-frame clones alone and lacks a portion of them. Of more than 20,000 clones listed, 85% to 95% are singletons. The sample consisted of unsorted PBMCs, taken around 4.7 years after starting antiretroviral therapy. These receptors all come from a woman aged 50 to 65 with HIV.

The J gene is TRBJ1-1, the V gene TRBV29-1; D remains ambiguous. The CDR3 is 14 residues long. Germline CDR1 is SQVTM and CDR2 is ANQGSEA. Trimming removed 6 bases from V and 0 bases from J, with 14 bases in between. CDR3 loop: CSVRTVIMNTEAFF. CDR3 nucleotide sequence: TGCAGCGTGCGGACGGTAATCATGAACACTGAAGCTTTCTTT.

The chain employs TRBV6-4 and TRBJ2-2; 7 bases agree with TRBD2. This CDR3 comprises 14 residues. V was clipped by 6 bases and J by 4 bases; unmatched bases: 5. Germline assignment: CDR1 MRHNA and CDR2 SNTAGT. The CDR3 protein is CASRTSGGTGELFF. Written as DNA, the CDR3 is TGTGCCAGCAGAACTTCGGGAGGCACCGGGGAGCTGTTTTTT.

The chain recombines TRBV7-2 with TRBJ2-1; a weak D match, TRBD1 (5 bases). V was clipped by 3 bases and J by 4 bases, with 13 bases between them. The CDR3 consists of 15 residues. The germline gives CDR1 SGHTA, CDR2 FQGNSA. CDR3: CASSFGQGRYNEQFF. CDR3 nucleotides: TGTGCCAGCAGCTTCGGACAAGGACGGTACAATGAGCAGTTCTTC.

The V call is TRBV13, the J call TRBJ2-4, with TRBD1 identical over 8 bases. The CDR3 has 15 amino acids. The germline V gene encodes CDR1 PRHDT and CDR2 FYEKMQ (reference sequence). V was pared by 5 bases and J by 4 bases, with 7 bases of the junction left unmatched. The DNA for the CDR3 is TGTGCCAGCAGCCCTACCGGGACAGGTAAAAACATTCAGTACTTC. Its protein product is CASSPTGTGKNIQYF.